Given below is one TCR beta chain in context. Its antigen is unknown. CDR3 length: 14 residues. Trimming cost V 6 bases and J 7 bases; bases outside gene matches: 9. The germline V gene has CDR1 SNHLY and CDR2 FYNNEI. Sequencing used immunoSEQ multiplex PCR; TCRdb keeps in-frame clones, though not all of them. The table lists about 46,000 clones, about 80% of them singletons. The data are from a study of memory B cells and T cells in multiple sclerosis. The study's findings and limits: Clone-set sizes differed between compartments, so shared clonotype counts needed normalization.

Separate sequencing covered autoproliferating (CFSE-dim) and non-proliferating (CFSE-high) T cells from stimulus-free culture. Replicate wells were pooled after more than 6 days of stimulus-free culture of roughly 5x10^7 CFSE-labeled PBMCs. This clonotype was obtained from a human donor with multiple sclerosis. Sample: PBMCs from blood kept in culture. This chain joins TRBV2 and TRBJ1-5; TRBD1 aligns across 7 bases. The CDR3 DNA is TGTGCCAGCAGCTTACAGGGGCGGGGGCAGCCCCAGCATTTT. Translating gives CASSLQGRGQPQHF.